These T cell receptor beta chains were read from a single sample in a study of molecular identifiers for immune sequencing clone quantification. TCRdb fed the PCR reads into MiXCR, producing one record per CDR3 protein. The sample has about 500,000 distinct CDR3 sequences; over 20% are singletons. The specimen was naive CD8+ T cells from blood, with Jurkat cell RNA spiked in. The receptors derive from a human donor in good health. Some libraries in this study had Jurkat cell RNA spiked in. Both conserved end residues are part of each CDR3. The D gene is left open where the match is weak. Size is stated for part of the rows, as once, few or many counts, or as a class when the clone is expanded.

d_call j_call v_call clone_size cdr3_aa cdr3_nt
TRBD1 TRBJ2-7 TRBV6-5 many CASSSPRQGNYEQYF TGTGCCAGCAGTTCCCCACGACAGGGGAACTACGAGCAGTACTTC
TRBD1 TRBJ1-1 TRBV7-9 once CASSKGDRYTEAFF TGTGCCAGCAGCAAGGGGGACAGATACACTGAAGCTTTCTTT
TRBD1 TRBJ2-6 TRBV27 . CASSWQGVRTGANVLTF TGTGCCAGCAGTTGGCAGGGGGTGCGGACTGGGGCCAACGTCCTGACTTTC
. TRBJ1-1 TRBV28 many CATDYLNTEAFF TGTGCCACCGACTATCTGAACACTGAAGCTTTCTTT
TRBD1 TRBJ2-3 TRBV4-3 many CASSQDGGTGWSTDTQYF TGCGCCAGCAGCCAGGACGGCGGGACAGGGTGGTCGACAGATACGCAGTATTTT
TRBD1 TRBJ2-7 TRBV5-1 . CASSLADRVTYEQYF TGCGCCAGCAGCTTGGCCGACAGGGTGACCTACGAGCAGTACTTC
TRBD2 TRBJ2-7 TRBV20-1 many CSAPTGLAYEQYF TGCAGTGCCCCGACGGGACTAGCCTACGAGCAGTACTTC
. TRBJ2-3 TRBV19 . CASSTGTRSPDTQYF TGTGCCAGTAGTACGGGGACTCGGTCCCCAGATACGCAGTATTTT
TRBD1 TRBJ2-1 TRBV14 . CASSQDIYLGTVANEQFF TGTGCCAGCAGCCAAGATATATACTTAGGGACAGTTGCCAATGAGCAGTTCTTC
TRBD2 TRBJ2-7 TRBV4-2 few CASSQDPLAVSYEQYF TGTGCCAGCAGCCAAGATCCCCTAGCGGTCTCCTACGAGCAGTACTTC
TRBD1 TRBJ2-1 TRBV7-2 many CASSSRDRAYNEQFF TGTGCCAGCAGCTCGCGGGACAGGGCCTACAATGAGCAGTTCTTC
. TRBJ1-1 TRBV19 few CASSIDLADNTEAFF TGTGCCAGTAGTATAGATCTGGCAGACAACACTGAAGCTTTCTTT
. TRBJ2-5 TRBV5-4 few CASSPPTGTQYF TGTGCCAGCAGCCCCCCCACAGGGACCCAGTACTTC
. TRBJ2-3 TRBV4-3 few CASSRDMTTDTQYF TGCGCCAGCAGCCGAGATATGACCACAGATACGCAGTATTTT
. TRBJ2-3 TRBV7-9 many CASSIADTTDTQYF TGTGCCAGCAGCATAGCGGATACCACAGATACGCAGTATTTT
. TRBJ2-3 TRBV6-2/TRBV6-3 . CASSRTSPLGLTSTDTQYF TGTGCCAGCAGTCGTACCTCCCCCCTAGGGCTCACGTCCACAGATACGCAGTATTTT
TRBD2 TRBJ2-5 TRBV9 few CASSDALAGEQETQYF TGTGCCAGCAGCGACGCCCTAGCGGGGGAGCAAGAGACCCAGTACTTC
TRBD2 TRBJ2-2 TRBV29-1 . CSVLSAGDNTGELFF TGCAGCGTTCTATCGGCGGGAGATAACACCGGGGAGCTGTTTTTT
TRBD1 TRBJ1-5 TRBV27 many CASGQGGVVSNQPQHF TGTGCCAGCGGACAGGGAGGGGTTGTAAGCAATCAGCCCCAGCATTTT
TRBD2 TRBJ2-1 TRBV12-3/TRBV12-4 few CASSRSGSANPFDEQFF TGTGCCAGCAGCCGGAGCGGGAGCGCGAACCCCTTCGATGAGCAGTTCTTC
. TRBJ2-5 TRBV7-9 many CASSLLSETQYF TGTGCCAGCAGCTTACTGAGCGAGACCCAGTACTTC
. TRBJ2-7 TRBV10-3 few CAISMDSTYEQYF TGTGCCATCAGTATGGACAGCACTTACGAGCAGTACTTC
. TRBJ1-1 TRBV4-1 many CASSQVSGRLNTEAFF TGCGCCAGCAGCCAAGTTTCAGGACGGCTGAACACTGAAGCTTTCTTT
TRBD1 TRBJ2-3 TRBV19 few CAGTGGLADTQYF TGTGCCGGGACAGGGGGCTTGGCAGATACGCAGTATTTT
. TRBJ1-1 TRBV7-9 many CASSSRPNAGDTEAFF TGTGCCAGCAGCTCTCGCCCCAATGCGGGGGACACTGAAGCTTTCTTT
TRBD2 TRBJ2-5 TRBV4-1 many CASSQESRGQETQYF TGCGCCAGCAGCCAAGAATCGCGGGGGCAAGAGACCCAGTACTTC
. TRBJ2-1 TRBV4-3 many CASSQELSYNEQFF TGCGCCAGCAGCCAAGAGCTCTCCTACAATGAGCAGTTCTTC
. TRBJ2-7 TRBV5-6 few CASSFYTHSYEQYF TGTGCCAGCAGCTTTTACACCCACTCCTACGAGCAGTACTTC
. TRBJ1-5 TRBV19 many CASSIGGRSNQPQHF TGTGCCAGTAGTATAGGAGGACGGAGCAATCAGCCCCAGCATTTT
. TRBJ2-7 TRBV13 many CASSSTRGRPYEQYF TGTGCCAGCAGCTCGACCAGGGGCAGGCCATACGAGCAGTACTTC
TRBD1 TRBJ2-2 TRBV6-1 many CASSFGQGANTGELFF TGTGCCAGCAGCTTTGGACAGGGCGCGAACACCGGGGAGCTGTTTTTT